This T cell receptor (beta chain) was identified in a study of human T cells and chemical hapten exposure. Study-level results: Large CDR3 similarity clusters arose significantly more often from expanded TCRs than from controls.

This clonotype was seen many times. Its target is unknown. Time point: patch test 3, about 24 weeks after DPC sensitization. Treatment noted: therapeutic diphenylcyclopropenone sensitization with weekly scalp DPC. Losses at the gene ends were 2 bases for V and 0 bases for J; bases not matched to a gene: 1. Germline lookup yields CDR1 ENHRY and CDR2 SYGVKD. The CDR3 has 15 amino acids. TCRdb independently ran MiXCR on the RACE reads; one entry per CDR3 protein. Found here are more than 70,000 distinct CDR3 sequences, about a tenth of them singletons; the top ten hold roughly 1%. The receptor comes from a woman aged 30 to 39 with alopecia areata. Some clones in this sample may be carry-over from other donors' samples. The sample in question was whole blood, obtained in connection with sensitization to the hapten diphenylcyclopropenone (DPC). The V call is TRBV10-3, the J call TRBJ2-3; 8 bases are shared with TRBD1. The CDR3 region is CAISEGQGSTDTQYF. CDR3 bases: TGTGCCATCAGTGAGGGACAGGGAAGCACAGATACGCAGTATTTT.